The next 32 T cell receptor beta chains were all read from a single sample in a study of CD8+ T cells in alopecia areata. Extraction and reverse transcription of RNA yielded cDNA as the sequencing template. The assay was immunoSEQ multiplex PCR, and TCRdb's table has in-frame clones only and misses some. The sample consists of 150,000 to 200,000 clones, 59% of them appearing once. The specimen was CD4+ T cells sorted from blood, collected at week 0. The receptor set was obtained from a human donor with alopecia areata.

The rearrangement joins TRBV2 to TRBJ2-6; D not resolved. Between the trimmed V and J ends, which lost 6 bases and 9 bases, there was a span of 12 bases. This CDR3 region has 13 residues. CDR1 and CDR2 (germline): SNHLY, FYNNEI. CDR3 nucleotide sequence: TGTGCCAGCAGCCCTCGGCTAAGCAACGTCCTGACTTTC. Its translation: CASSPRLSNVLTF.

This clone was counted once. J is TRBJ1-1 and V is TRBV5-1; weak D call: TRBD1 (6 bases). The CDR3 runs to 14 residues. Germline CDR1 reads SGHRS; CDR2 reads YFSETQ. Trimming left V 0 bases short and J 3 bases short, with 9 bases between. In nucleotides, the CDR3 is TGCGCCAGCAGCTTGGATGGGGGCTACACTGAAGCTTTCTTT. Residues: CASSLDGGYTEAFF.

The chain joins TRBV25-1 to TRBJ1-2; possibly TRBD1 for D (6 bases). Germline V lookup: CDR1 MGHDK, CDR2 SYGVNS. Deletions cut 3 bases from V and 6 bases from J, with 20 bases between. This CDR3 is built from 16 residues. Here the CDR3 reads CASSEGGRGGVHGYTF. DNA for the CDR3: TGTGCCAGCAGTGAGGGTGGAAGAGGGGGAGTACATGGCTACACCTTC.

The genes are TRBV29-1 and TRBJ2-1, with TRBD1 identical over 7 bases. Germline V gene data show CDR1 as SQVTM and CDR2 as ANQGSEA. The V segment lost 4 bases and the J segment 4 bases; nucleotides outside the gene matches: 10. This CDR3 contains 15 residues. The CDR3 reads CSVALPTGRYNEQFF. The DNA of the CDR3 is TGCAGCGTTGCCCTACCGACAGGGCGGTACAATGAGCAGTTCTTC.

The J gene is TRBJ1-2, the V gene TRBV14, with D perhaps matching TRBD1 (5 bases). The CDR3 has 14 residues. Looked up from germline, CDR1 is SGHDN and CDR2 is FVKESK. The ends were cut back, 0 bases at V and 5 bases at J, with 10 bases in the middle. CDR3 region: CASSQDLQGYGYTF. CDR3 DNA: TGTGCCAGCAGCCAAGATTTGCAGGGATATGGCTACACCTTC.

The genes are TRBV29-1 and TRBJ2-2; D remains unclear. There are 14 residues in the CDR3. V was shortened by 1 base and J by 7 bases, with 13 bases between the two germline ends. Germline V gene data show CDR1 as SQVTM and CDR2 as ANQGSEA. The CDR3 DNA follows: TGCAGCGTTGAAGGTTCGGCGGCAATCGGGGAGCTGTTTTTT. The encoded protein is CSVEGSAAIGELFF.

This chain joins TRBV9 and TRBJ2-1; TRBD1 might be the D (6 bases). V lost 0 bases, J lost 5 bases, and 12 bases lay in between. From germline, CDR1 is SGDLS and CDR2 YYNGEE. This CDR3 region has 15 residues. The CDR3 DNA sequence: TGTGCCAGCAGCGTAGGAAGACAGGCCCACAATGAGCAGTTCTTC. This encodes CASSVGRQAHNEQFF.

This clone was counted once. The chain uses TRBV30 and TRBJ2-1; no clear D. The CDR3 totals 11 residues. Germline CDR1 GTSNPN, CDR2 SVGIG (reference sequence). V lost 2 bases to trimming and J lost 10 bases, with 9 bases between them. CDR3 sequence (DNA): TGTGCCTGGAGTCTGGGGATCGAGCAGTTCTTC. Its protein product is CAWSLGIEQFF.

The chain links TRBV9 to TRBJ2-6; no firm D call. Germline values: CDR1 SGDLS, CDR2 YYNGEE. The CDR3 runs 16 residues. V was trimmed by 0 bases and J by 1 base, leaving 8 bases between them. The chain's CDR3 is CASSVGRRSGANVLTF. CDR3 DNA sequence: TGTGCCAGCAGCGTAGGAAGGCGGTCTGGGGCCAACGTCCTGACTTTC.

The chain couples TRBV2 to TRBJ2-5; the D is unclear. The CDR3 spans 10 residues. V lost 4 bases, J lost 4 bases, and 1 base lay in between. CDR1 and CDR2 from the germline V gene are SNHLY and FYNNEI. The CDR3 is CASSGETQYF. Here the CDR3 DNA reads TGTGCCAGCAGTGGAGAGACCCAGTACTTC.

V gene TRBV7-2 combines with J gene TRBJ2-5, with a weak D call TRBD2 (5 bases). The V end lost 7 bases, the J end lost 5 bases, and 14 bases lay between the germline ends. Looked up from germline, CDR1 is SGHTA and CDR2 is FQGNSA. This CDR3 is built from 13 residues. CDR3 sequence: CASNFIRGETQYF. CDR3 DNA: TGTGCCAGCAACTTCATCCGCGGGGAGACCCAGTACTTC. Full variable domain (rest looked up from reference TRBV7-2 and TRBJ2-5): GAGVSQSPSNKVTEKGKDVELRCDPISGHTALYWYRQSLGQGLEFLIYFQGNSAPDKSGLPSDRFSAERTGGSVSTLTIQRTQQEDSAVYLCASNFIRGETQYFGPGTRLLVL.

The chain links TRBV4-1 to TRBJ2-2; 9 bases fit TRBD1. The ends lost 1 base at V and 6 bases at J; junction bases unmatched: 6. Germline V gives CDR1 MGHRA, CDR2 YSYEKL. The CDR3 consists of 16 residues. DNA of the CDR3: TGCGCCAGCAGCCAAGGGGGGACAGGGTTTTCCGGGGAGCTGTTTTTT. Protein: CASSQGGTGFSGELFF.

In this sample, this clone turned up a few times. The V and J genes are TRBV7-9 and TRBJ1-1; D remains ambiguous. V lost 1 base to trimming and J lost 1 base, with 4 bases between them. The CDR3 loop spans 13 amino acids. Germline CDR1 is SEHNR and CDR2 is FQNEAQ (reference sequence). The CDR3 protein is CASSLGRNTEAFF. The CDR3 DNA follows: TGTGCCAGCAGCTTAGGGCGGAACACTGAAGCTTTCTTT.

The rearrangement joins TRBV15 to TRBJ2-3; D could derive from TRBD1 or TRBD2 (5 bases each). Per the germline V gene, CDR1 is LNHNV and CDR2 is YYDKDF (reference sequence). This CDR3 spans 13 amino acids. Trimming stripped 3 bases from V and 6 bases from J, with 10 bases between. CDR3 nucleotide sequence: TGTGCCACCAGCAGCCCAGAGGGGGATACGCAGTATTTT. It is translated as CATSSPEGDTQYF.

This clone was seen a few times. The chain links TRBV29-1 to TRBJ1-2; TRBD1 agrees at 9 bases. CDR3 length equals 14 residues. The germline V gene has CDR1 SQVTM and CDR2 ANQGSEA. The junction had 6 bases not matched to a gene; V was cut back by 3 bases and J by 4 bases. The CDR3 sequence: CSVEADRGPYGYTF. DNA for the CDR3: TGCAGCGTTGAGGCGGACAGGGGCCCCTATGGCTACACCTTC.

This sequence joins TRBV27 and TRBJ1-2; 8 bases align to TRBD1. CDR3 length: 15 residues. With V trimmed by 3 bases and J by 2 bases, 5 bases remained unmatched. CDR1 and CDR2 (germline): MNHEY, SMNVEV (reference sequence). The CDR3 nucleotides are TGTGCCAGCAGTTTCGGACAGGGACTCAACTATGGCTACACCTTC. Residues: CASSFGQGLNYGYTF.

The V call is TRBV7-2, the J call TRBJ1-3; D unclear. The CDR3 is made up of 14 amino acids. V was cut by 6 bases and J by 6 bases, with 15 bases left in between. Germline loops: CDR1 SGHTA, CDR2 FQGNSA. In DNA, the CDR3 is TGTGCCAGCAGTCGAGAATGGACGGAAAACACCATATATTTT. Its translation: CASSREWTENTIYF.

This clone was observed a single time. The V gene is TRBV5-6, the J gene TRBJ1-4, with 8 positions matching TRBD1. CDR3 size: 14 residues. Germline CDR1 SGHDT, CDR2 YYEEEE. V lost 1 base and J lost 14; bases outside the gene matches: 10. The chain's CDR3 is CASSLWDRITILFF. The CDR3 nucleotides are TGTGCCAGCAGCTTGTGGGACAGGATCACTATTCTGTTTTTT.

The chain couples TRBV13 to TRBJ1-5, with 8 positions matching TRBD1. This CDR3 is built from 16 residues. Germline trimming cut 4 bases from V and 2 bases from J; bases unmatched to any gene: 7. Germline assignment: CDR1 PRHDT and CDR2 FYEKMQ (reference sequence). CDR3 sequence (DNA): TGTGCCAGCAGCTACGGACAGGGTAGGGGCAATCAGCCCCAGCATTTT. This codes for CASSYGQGRGNQPQHF.

V gene TRBV6-5 combines with J gene TRBJ2-7, with D perhaps given as TRBD1 or TRBD2 (6 bases each). The CDR3 sequence is 16 residues long. The germline V gene has CDR1 MNHEY and CDR2 SVGAGI. V dropped 2 bases and J dropped 2 bases, with 16 bases sitting between them. CDR3 region: CASSYDRPGATYEQYF. As DNA, the CDR3 is TGTGCCAGCAGTTACGATCGGCCGGGGGCTACCTACGAGCAGTACTTC.

The V and J genes are TRBV7-9 and TRBJ1-2, with D possibly TRBD1 on 5 matching bases. The germline V gene has CDR1 SEHNR and CDR2 FQNEAQ (reference sequence). CDR3 length equals 17 residues. V shed 5 bases and J shed 3 bases, with 22 bases lying between them. The CDR3 loop reads CASSPPRGASEDYGYTF. The CDR3 DNA reads as TGTGCCAGCAGCCCTCCTCGTGGGGCCAGCGAAGACTATGGCTACACCTTC.

V and J are TRBV6-5 and TRBJ1-2; D is uncertain. The CDR3 has 12 residues. The V and J ends lost 5 bases and 7 bases respectively, with 11 bases between them. Germline CDR1 is MNHEY and CDR2 is SVGAGI. The chain's CDR3 is CASSQQSRGYTF. The CDR3 DNA reads as TGTGCCAGCAGTCAGCAGTCTCGTGGCTACACCTTC.

The genes are TRBV15 and TRBJ1-1; 9 bases agree with TRBD1. This CDR3 has 15 residues. Trimming at V came to 1 base and at J to 5 bases, leaving 5 bases not matched to a gene. Germline V gene data show CDR1 as LNHNV and CDR2 as YYDKDF (reference sequence). This CDR3 is CATSRVGTGTTEAFF. CDR3 nucleotides: TGTGCCACCAGCAGAGTGGGGACAGGGACGACTGAAGCTTTCTTT.

In this sample, this clone turned up a few times. The gene calls are TRBV5-1 and TRBJ1-2; the match to TRBD1 covers 11 bases. The V segment lost 3 bases and the J segment 4 bases; nucleotides outside the gene matches: 2. CDR3 length: 14 amino acids. Germline values: CDR1 SGHRS, CDR2 YFSETQ. This CDR3 reads CASSSGQGGYGYTF. DNA of the CDR3: TGCGCCAGCAGCTCGGGACAGGGGGGCTATGGCTACACCTTC. Full variable domain (rest looked up from reference TRBV5-1 and TRBJ1-2): KAGVTQTPRYLIKTRGQQVTLSCSPISGHRSVSWYQQTPGQGLQFLFEYFSETQRNKGNFPGRFSGRQFSNSRSEMNVSTLELGDSALYLCASSSGQGGYGYTFGSGTRLTVV.

The chain combines TRBV9 with TRBJ1-3; the match to TRBD1 covers 7 bases. Losses at the gene ends were 3 bases for V and 2 bases for J; bases not matched to a gene: 8. Germline-derived CDR1 and CDR2 are SGDLS and YYNGEE. This CDR3 has 16 residues. The CDR3, as DNA: TGTGCCAGCAGCGCTCTTACAGGGGTCCCTGGAAACACCATATATTTT. It codes for CASSALTGVPGNTIYF. The full variable domain, completed using reference TRBV9 and TRBJ1-3, is DSGVTQTPKHLITATGQRVTLRCSPRSGDLSVYWYQQSLDQGLQFLIQYYNGEERAKGNILERFSAQQFPDLHSELNLSSLELGDSALYFCASSALTGVPGNTIYFGEGSWLTVV.

The chain joins TRBV30 to TRBJ1-6; 7 nucleotides match TRBD1. CDR1 is GTSNPN and CDR2 is SVGIG in the germline V gene (reference sequence). This CDR3 is 16 amino acids long. Losses at the gene ends were 4 bases for V and 9 bases for J; bases not matched to a gene: 15. CDR3 sequence (DNA): TGTGCCTGGAACCGACAGGGATCGGGAGGTACTTCACCCCTCCACTTT. Amino acids: CAWNRQGSGGTSPLHF.

This clone has more than one count but fewer than ten. V gene TRBV30 combines with J gene TRBJ1-2, with D uncertain. CDR3 length equals 15 residues. Germline CDR1 GTSNPN, CDR2 SVGIG (reference sequence). The ends were cut back, 2 bases at V and 13 bases at J, with 26 bases in the middle. CDR3 sequence reads: CAWSIRPGGVYAGTF. In nucleotides, the CDR3 is TGTGCCTGGAGTATACGACCGGGTGGGGTTTATGCAGGCACCTTC.

This clone was counted between two and nine times. The rearrangement uses TRBV29-1 and TRBJ2-7, with D maybe TRBD1 (5 bases). Trimming shortened V by 1 base and J by 3 bases, and 10 bases separated the two germline ends. The CDR3 contains 13 residues. Germline-derived CDR1 and CDR2 are SQVTM and ANQGSEA. CDR3 residues: CSVEATVGYEQYF. The CDR3 DNA is TGCAGCGTTGAAGCGACAGTAGGCTACGAGCAGTACTTC.

This chain uses TRBV29-1 with TRBJ2-2, with no clear D. The CDR3 runs to 11 residues. V lost 5 bases to trimming and J lost 3 bases, with 4 bases between them. Germline lookup yields CDR1 SQVTM and CDR2 ANQGSEA. The CDR3 DNA follows: TGCAGCGTTAGATACACCGGGGAGCTGTTTTTT. Translation: CSVRYTGELFF.

DNA for the CDR3: TGTGCCAGCAGTTACCAGGGCGGGGGGGCCTACAATGAGCAGTTCTTC. Its translation is CASSYQGGGAYNEQFF. The J gene is TRBJ2-1, the V gene TRBV6-6; TRBD2 agrees at 9 bases. The CDR3 is 16 residues long. Losses at the gene ends were 2 bases for V and 2 bases for J; bases not matched to a gene: 4. Germline V gene lookup returns CDR1 MNHNY and CDR2 SVGAGI (reference sequence).

The CDR3 DNA reads as TGTGCCAGCAGCGCGACAGGGCGGACTTCACCCCTCCACTTT. This encodes CASSATGRTSPLHF. This chain links TRBV7-9 with TRBJ1-6, with 7 bases that match TRBD1. Trimming took 5 bases from V and 9 from J; bases not matched to a gene: 7. CDR3 length: 14 residues. Germline CDR1 and CDR2: SEHNR and FQNEAQ (reference sequence).

V gene TRBV30 combines with J gene TRBJ2-3, with D hard to call. The V end was cut by 2 bases, the J end by 5 bases, with 8 bases between. The CDR3 runs to 12 residues. CDR1 and CDR2 from the germline V gene are GTSNPN and SVGIG (reference sequence). The DNA of the CDR3 is TGTGCCTGGAGTCCTCACGAAGATACGCAGTATTTT. Amino acid sequence: CAWSPHEDTQYF. Complete variable domain (other parts from reference TRBV30 and TRBJ2-3): SQTIHQWPATLVQPVGSPLSLECTVEGTSNPNLYWYRQAAGRGLQLLFYSVGIGQISSEVPQNLSASRPQDRQFILSSKKLLLSDSGFYLCAWSPHEDTQYFGPGTRLTVL.